This T cell receptor (beta chain) was observed in a study of vaccination effects on CD4 cells after COVID-19. Study summary: Samples were taken post-vaccine, and their median timing was 72 days after the second dose. Study-wide findings and caveats: Pronounced clonal contraction occurred in clones induced by infection and by vaccine late after vaccination.

Concerning this clone itself: Its antigen is not known.

The assay was immunoSEQ multiplex PCR, and TCRdb's table has in-frame clones only and misses some. The repertoire holds 20,000 to 25,000 clones, with less than 85% as singletons. Using viral peptide pools, the ViraFEST assay grew out antigen-specific CD4+ T cells prior to sequencing. Cells that had been cultured for roughly ten days were the source of isolated CD4+ T cells. Each participant was given two doses of one vaccine (BNT162b2 or mRNA-1273). The TCR sequence derives from a human donor who received a COVID-19 vaccine. Sample: CD4+ T cells from PBMCs cultured with HCoV-229E spike peptides, taken after COVID-19 vaccination.

CDR3 residues: CASSEGLGTDTQYF. CDR3 coding DNA: TGTGCCAGTAGTGAGGGACTAGGCACAGATACGCAGTATTTT. The chain has TRBV19 and TRBJ2-3, with 8 nucleotides matching TRBD2. Germline V gene lookup returns CDR1 LNHDA and CDR2 SQIVND (reference sequence). CDR3 length: 14 residues. J gave up 1 base and V 5 bases, and 2 bases lay outside the gene matches.